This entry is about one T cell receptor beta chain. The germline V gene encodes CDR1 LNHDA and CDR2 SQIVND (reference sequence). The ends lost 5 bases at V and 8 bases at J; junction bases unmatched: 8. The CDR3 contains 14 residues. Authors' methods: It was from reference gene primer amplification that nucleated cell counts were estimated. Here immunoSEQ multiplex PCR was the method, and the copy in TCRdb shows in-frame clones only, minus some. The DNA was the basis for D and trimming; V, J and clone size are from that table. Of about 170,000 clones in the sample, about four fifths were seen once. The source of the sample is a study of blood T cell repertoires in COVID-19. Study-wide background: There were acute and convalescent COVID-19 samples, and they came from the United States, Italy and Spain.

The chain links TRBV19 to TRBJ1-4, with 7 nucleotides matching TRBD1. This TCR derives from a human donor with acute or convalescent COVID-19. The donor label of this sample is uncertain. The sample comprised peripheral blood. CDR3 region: CASSPPPGGEKLFF. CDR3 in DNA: TGTGCCAGTAGTCCTCCCCCAGGGGGGGAAAAACTGTTTTTT.